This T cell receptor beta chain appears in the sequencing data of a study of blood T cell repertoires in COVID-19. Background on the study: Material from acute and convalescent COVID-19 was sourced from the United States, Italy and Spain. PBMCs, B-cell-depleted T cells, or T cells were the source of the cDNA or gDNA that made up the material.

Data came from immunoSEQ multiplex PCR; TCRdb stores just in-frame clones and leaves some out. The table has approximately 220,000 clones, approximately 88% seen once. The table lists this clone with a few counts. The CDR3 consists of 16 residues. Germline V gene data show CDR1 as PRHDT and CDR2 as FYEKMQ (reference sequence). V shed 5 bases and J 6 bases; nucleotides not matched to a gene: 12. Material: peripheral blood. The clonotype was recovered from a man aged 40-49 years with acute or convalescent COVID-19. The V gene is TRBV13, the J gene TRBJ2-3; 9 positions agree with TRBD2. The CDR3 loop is CASSLRAGGMSDTQYF. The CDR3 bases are TGTGCCAGCAGCCTGAGGGCGGGAGGGATGTCGGATACGCAGTATTTT.